In this sample, the clone carrying this TCR beta chain turned up many times. Its antigen is still unknown. TCRdb reprocessed the multiplex PCR reads with MiXCR, giving one entry per CDR3 protein. The sample holds about 25,000 distinct CDR3 sequences; around 25% are singletons and the top ten take about 14%. The entry originates in a study of breast tumors, draining lymph nodes, adjacent tissues. Findings of the study overall: Luminal-like breast cancer showed significantly greater tumor-nontumor repertoire similarity than basal-like breast cancer did. Data only fit, rather than demonstrated, lymph node origin of most tumor T cells. Tumors had less TCR diversity than lymph nodes, more than nontumor tissue.

This CDR3 spans 14 amino acids. The V gene's germline CDR1 is SEHNR and CDR2 FQNEAQ (reference sequence). The J segment lost 3 bases and the V segment lost 5 bases, leaving 3 bases of the junction unmatched. V is TRBV7-9 and J is TRBJ1-3; 8 nucleotides align to TRBD1. Sequencing input: breast tumor tissue. This sequence was found in a female donor with breast cancer. Some clones in this sample may be carry-over from other donors' samples. CDR3: CASSLDRDGNTIYF. CDR3 DNA: TGTGCCAGCAGCCTGGACAGGGATGGAAACACCATATATTTT.